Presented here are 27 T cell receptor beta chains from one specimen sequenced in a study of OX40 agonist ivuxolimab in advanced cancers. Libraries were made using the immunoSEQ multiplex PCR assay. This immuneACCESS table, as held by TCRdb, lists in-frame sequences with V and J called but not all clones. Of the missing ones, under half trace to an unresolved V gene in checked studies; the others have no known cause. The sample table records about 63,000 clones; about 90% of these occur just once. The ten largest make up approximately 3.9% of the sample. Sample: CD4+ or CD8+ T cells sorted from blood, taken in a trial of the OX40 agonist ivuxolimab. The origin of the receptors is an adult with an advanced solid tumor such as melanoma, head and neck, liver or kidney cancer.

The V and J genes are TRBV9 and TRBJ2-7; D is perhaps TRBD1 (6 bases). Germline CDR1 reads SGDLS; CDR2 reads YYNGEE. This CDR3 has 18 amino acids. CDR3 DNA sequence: TGTCCCACGGTTGGGGGCCGGCCACTGGACATCCCGAAGGGCGAGCAGTACTTC. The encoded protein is CPTVGGRPLDIPKGEQYF.

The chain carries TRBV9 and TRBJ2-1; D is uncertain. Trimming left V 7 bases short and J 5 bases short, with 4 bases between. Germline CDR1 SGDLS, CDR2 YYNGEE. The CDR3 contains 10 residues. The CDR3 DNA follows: TGTGCCAGCGGTAACAATGAGCAGTTCTTC. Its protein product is CASGNNEQFF. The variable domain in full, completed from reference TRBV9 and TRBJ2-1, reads DSGVTQTPKHLITATGQRVTLRCSPRSGDLSVYWYQQSLDQGLQFLIQYYNGEERAKGNILERFSAQQFPDLHSELNLSSLELGDSALYFCASGNNEQFFGPGTRLTVL.

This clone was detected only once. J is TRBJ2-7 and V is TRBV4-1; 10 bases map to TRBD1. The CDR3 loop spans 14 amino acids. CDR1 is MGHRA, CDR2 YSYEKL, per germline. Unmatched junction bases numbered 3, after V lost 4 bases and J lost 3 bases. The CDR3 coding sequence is TGCGCCAGCAGCCTAAGGACAGGGGGCTACGAGCAGTACGTC. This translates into CASSLRTGGYEQYV.

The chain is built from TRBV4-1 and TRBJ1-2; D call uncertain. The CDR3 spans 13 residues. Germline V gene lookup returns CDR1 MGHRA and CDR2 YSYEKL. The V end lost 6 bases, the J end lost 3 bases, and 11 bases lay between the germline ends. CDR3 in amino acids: CASRDEGDYGYTF. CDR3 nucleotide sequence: TGCGCCAGCAGGGATGAGGGTGACTATGGCTACACCTTC.

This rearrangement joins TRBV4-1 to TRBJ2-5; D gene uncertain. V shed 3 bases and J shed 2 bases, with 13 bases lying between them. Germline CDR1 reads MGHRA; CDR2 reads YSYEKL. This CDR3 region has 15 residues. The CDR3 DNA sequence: TGCGCCAGCAGCCAGGGTCACAGATTTCAAGAGACCCAGTACTTC. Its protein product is CASSQGHRFQETQYF.

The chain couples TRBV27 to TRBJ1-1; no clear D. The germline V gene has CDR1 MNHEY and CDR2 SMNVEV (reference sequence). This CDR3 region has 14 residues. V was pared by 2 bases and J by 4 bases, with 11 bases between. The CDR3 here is CASSLMGAGTEAFF. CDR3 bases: TGTGCCAGCAGTTTAATGGGCGCCGGCACTGAAGCTTTCTTT.

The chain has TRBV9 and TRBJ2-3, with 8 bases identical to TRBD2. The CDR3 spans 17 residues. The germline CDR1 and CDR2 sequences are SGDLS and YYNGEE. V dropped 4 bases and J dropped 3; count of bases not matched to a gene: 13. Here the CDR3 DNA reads TGTGCCAGCAGCCCCCAGGGAGCGGGAGTTATGACAGATACGCAGTATTTT. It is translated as CASSPQGAGVMTDTQYF.

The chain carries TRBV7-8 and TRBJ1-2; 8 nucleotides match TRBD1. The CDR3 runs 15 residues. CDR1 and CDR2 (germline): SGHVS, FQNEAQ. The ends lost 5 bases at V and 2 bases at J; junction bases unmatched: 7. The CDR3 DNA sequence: TGTGCCAGCAGCCCCCGGACAGGGAAGAACTATGGCTACACCTTC. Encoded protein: CASSPRTGKNYGYTF.

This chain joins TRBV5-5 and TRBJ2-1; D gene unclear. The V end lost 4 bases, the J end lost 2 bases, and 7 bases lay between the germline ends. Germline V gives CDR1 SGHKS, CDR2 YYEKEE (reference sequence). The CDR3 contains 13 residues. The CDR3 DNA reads TGTGCCAGCAGCGGGGAAACCTACAATGAGCAGTTCTTC. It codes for CASSGETYNEQFF. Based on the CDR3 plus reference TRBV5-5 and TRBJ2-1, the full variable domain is DAGVTQSPTHLIKTRGQQVTLRCSPISGHKSVSWYQQVLGQGPQFIFQYYEKEERGRGNFPDRFSARQFPNYSSELNVNALLLGDSALYLCASSGETYNEQFFGPGTRLTVL.

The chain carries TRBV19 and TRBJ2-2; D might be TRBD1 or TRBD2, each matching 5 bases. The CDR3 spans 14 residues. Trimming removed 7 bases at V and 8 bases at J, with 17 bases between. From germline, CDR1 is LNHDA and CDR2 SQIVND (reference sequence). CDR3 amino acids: CASTLTWGSGELFF. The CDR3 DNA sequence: TGTGCCAGTACCCTGACTTGGGGGTCGGGGGAGCTGTTTTTT.

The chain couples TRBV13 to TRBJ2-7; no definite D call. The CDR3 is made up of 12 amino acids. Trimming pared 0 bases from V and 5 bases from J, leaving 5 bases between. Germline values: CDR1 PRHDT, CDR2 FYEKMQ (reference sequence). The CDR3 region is CASSLGANEQYV. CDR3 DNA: TGTGCCAGCAGCTTAGGGGCAAACGAGCAGTACGTC.

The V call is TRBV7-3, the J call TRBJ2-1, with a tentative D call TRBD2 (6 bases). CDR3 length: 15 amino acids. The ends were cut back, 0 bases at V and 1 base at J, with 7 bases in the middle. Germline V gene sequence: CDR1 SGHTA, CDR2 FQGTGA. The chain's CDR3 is CASSLTGSSYNEQFF. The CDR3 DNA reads TGTGCCAGCAGCTTAACCGGGAGTTCCTACAATGAGCAGTTCTTC.

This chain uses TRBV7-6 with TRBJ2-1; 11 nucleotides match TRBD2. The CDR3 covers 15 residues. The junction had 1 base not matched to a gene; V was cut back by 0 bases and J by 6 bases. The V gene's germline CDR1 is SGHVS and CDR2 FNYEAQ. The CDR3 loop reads CASSLASGRANEQFF. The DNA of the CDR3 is TGTGCCAGCAGCTTAGCTAGCGGGAGGGCCAATGAGCAGTTCTTC.

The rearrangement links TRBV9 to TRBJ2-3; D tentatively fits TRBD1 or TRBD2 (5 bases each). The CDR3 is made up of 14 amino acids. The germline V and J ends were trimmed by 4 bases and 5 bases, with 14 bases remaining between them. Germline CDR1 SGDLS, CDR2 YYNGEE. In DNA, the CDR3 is TGTGCCAGCAGCCCCCTCATGGGGGTAGATACGCAGTATTTT. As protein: CASSPLMGVDTQYF.

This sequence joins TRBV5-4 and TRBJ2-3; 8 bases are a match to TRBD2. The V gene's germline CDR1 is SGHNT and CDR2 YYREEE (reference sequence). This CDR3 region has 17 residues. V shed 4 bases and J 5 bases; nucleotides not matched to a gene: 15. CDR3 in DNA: TGTGCCAGCAGCCGAGATACCGGGAGGGGGAGACTAGATACGCAGTATTTT. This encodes CASSRDTGRGRLDTQYF.

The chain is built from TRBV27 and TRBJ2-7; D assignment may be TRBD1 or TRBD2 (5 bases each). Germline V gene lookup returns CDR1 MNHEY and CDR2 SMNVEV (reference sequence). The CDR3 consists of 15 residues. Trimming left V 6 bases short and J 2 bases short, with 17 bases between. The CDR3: CASSPGPPTTYEQYF. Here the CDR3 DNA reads TGTGCCAGCAGCCCGGGGCCCCCCACAACCTACGAGCAGTACTTC.

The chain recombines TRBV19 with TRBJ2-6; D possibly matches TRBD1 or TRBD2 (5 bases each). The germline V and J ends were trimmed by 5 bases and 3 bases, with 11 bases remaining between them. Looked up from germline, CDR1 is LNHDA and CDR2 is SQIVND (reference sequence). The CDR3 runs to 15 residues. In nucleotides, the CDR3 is TGTGCCAGTAGTCCGGGGCTAAGTGGGGCCAACGTCCTGACTTTC. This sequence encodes CASSPGLSGANVLTF. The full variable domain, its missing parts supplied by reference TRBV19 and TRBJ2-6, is DGGITQSPKYLFRKEGQNVTLSCEQNLNHDAMYWYRQDPGQGLRLIYYSQIVNDFQKGDIAEGYSVSREKKESFPLTVTSAQKNPTAFYLCASSPGLSGANVLTFGAGSRLTVL.

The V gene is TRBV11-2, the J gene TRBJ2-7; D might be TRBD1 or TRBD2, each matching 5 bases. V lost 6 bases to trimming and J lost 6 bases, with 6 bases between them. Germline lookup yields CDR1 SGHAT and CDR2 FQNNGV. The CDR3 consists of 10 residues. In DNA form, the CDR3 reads TGTGCCAGCAGTGGGGGCGAGCAGTACTTC. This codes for CASSGGEQYF.

CDR3 DNA sequence: TGTGCCAGCAGCTTAATGGGCACAGATACGCAGTATTTT. Its translation is CASSLMGTDTQYF. The V call is TRBV11-2, the J call TRBJ2-3; D is ambiguous. V was cut by 2 bases and J by 1 base, with 4 bases left in between. CDR1 and CDR2 from the germline V gene are SGHAT and FQNNGV. The length of the CDR3 is 13 residues.

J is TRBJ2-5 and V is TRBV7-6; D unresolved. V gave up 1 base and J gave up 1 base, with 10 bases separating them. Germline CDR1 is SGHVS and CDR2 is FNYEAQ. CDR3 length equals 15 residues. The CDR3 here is CASSLVTGGQETQYF. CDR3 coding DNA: TGTGCCAGCAGCTTAGTGACCGGCGGCCAAGAGACCCAGTACTTC.

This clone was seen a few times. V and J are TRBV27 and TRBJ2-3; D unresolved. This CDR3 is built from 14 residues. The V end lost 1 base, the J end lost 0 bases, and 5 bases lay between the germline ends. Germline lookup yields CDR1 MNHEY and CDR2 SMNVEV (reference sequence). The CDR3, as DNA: TGTGCCAGCAGTTTATATTCTAGCACAGATACGCAGTATTTT. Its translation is CASSLYSSTDTQYF.

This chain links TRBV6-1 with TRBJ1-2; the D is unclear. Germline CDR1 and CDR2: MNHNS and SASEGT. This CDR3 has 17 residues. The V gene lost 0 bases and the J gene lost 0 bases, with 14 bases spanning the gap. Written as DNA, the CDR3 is TGTGCCAGCAGTGAAGCGTGGAAGTTCCTTTCTAACTATGGCTACACCTTC. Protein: CASSEAWKFLSNYGYTF.

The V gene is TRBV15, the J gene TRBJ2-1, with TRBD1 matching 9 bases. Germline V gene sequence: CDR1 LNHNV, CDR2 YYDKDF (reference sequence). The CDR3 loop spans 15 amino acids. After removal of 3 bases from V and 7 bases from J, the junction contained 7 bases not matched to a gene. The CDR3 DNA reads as TGTGCCACCAGCAGCCGGGACAGGGTTGATAATGAGCAGTTCTTC. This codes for CATSSRDRVDNEQFF. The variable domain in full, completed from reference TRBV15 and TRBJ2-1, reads DAMVIQNPRYQVTQFGKPVTLSCSQTLNHNVMYWYQQKSSQAPKLLFHYYDKDFNNEADTPDNFQSRRPNTSFCFLDIRSPGLGDTAMYLCATSSRDRVDNEQFFGPGTRLTVL.

The CDR3, as DNA: TGTGCCAGCAGCTTATACGCAGACTACACTGAAGCTTTCTTT. It yields the protein CASSLYADYTEAFF. The chain recombines TRBV11-2 with TRBJ1-1; D is undetermined. The V and J ends lost 2 bases and 3 bases respectively, with 10 bases between them. The CDR3 has 14 amino acids. CDR1 is SGHAT, CDR2 FQNNGV, per germline.

The CDR3 sequence is CASSVGGFNTGELFF. In DNA form, the CDR3 reads TGTGCCAGCAGCGTAGGGGGTTTCAACACCGGGGAGCTGTTTTTT. This chain connects TRBV9 to TRBJ2-2; no clear D gene. Germline assignment: CDR1 SGDLS and CDR2 YYNGEE. This CDR3 has 15 residues. V lost 0 bases, J lost 2 bases, and 8 bases lay in between. Together with reference TRBV9 and TRBJ2-2, the CDR3 gives the full variable domain: DSGVTQTPKHLITATGQRVTLRCSPRSGDLSVYWYQQSLDQGLQFLIQYYNGEERAKGNILERFSAQQFPDLHSELNLSSLELGDSALYFCASSVGGFNTGELFFGEGSRLTVL.

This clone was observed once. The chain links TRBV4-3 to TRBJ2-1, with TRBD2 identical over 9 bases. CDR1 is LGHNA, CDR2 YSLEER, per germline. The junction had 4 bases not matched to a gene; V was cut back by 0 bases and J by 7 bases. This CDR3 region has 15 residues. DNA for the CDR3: TGCGCCAGCAGCCAAGAAATAGCGGGAGTAAATGAGCAGTTCTTC. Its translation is CASSQEIAGVNEQFF.

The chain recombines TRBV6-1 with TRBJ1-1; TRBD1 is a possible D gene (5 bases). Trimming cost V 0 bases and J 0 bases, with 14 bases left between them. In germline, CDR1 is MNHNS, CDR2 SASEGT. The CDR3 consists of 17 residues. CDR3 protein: CASSEAHPGLMNTEAFF. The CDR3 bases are TGTGCCAGCAGTGAAGCGCATCCGGGGCTCATGAACACTGAAGCTTTCTTT.